This T cell receptor (beta chain) emerged from a study of shared clonotypes between healthy human individuals. The method was immunoSEQ multiplex PCR; TCRdb's version includes in-frame clones alone and lacks a portion of them. Among roughly 700,000 clones listed, around 74% were seen once. Trimming took 5 bases from V and 8 from J, leaving 13 bases between them. This CDR3 is built from 12 residues. Germline V gives CDR1 SGHDT, CDR2 YYEEEE. The rearrangement links TRBV5-6 to TRBJ1-2; D is possibly TRBD1 (6 bases). This receptor was identified in a woman aged 25-40 years in good health. The sample was memory CD4+ T cells sorted from blood. Subset defined: CD45RA-negative fraction. The chain's CDR3 is CASSLTGGGYTF. CDR3 sequence (DNA): TGTGCCAGCAGTCTGACGGGGGGCGGCTACACCTTC.